The clone carrying this TCR beta chain was recorded at least ten times. The data were obtained in a study of Graves' ophthalmopathy and Graves' hyperthyroidism. TCR beta CDR3 amplification used RNA transcripts. HTBI primers primed a first-round RT-PCR, and a second-round multiplex PCR followed. MiXCR, run by TCRdb on the multiplex PCR reads, gives a single entry per CDR3 protein. Of roughly 610,000 distinct CDR3 sequences detected, 20% to 25% appear once; the ten largest clones hold more than 5.5%. V was shortened by 1 base and J by 4 bases, with 10 bases between the two germline ends. Germline V lookup: CDR1 LNHDA, CDR2 SQIVND (reference sequence). CDR3 length: 14 amino acids.

The TCR originated in a woman aged 18-29 years with stable Graves' hyperthyroidism. Some clones in this sample may be carry-over from other donors' samples. This sequence joins TRBV19 and TRBJ1-2; D uncertain. Sequencing used peripheral blood. The CDR3 DNA reads as TGTGCCAGTAGTATAGTCCGTGTTGGCTATGGCTACACCTTC. This translates into CASSIVRVGYGYTF.